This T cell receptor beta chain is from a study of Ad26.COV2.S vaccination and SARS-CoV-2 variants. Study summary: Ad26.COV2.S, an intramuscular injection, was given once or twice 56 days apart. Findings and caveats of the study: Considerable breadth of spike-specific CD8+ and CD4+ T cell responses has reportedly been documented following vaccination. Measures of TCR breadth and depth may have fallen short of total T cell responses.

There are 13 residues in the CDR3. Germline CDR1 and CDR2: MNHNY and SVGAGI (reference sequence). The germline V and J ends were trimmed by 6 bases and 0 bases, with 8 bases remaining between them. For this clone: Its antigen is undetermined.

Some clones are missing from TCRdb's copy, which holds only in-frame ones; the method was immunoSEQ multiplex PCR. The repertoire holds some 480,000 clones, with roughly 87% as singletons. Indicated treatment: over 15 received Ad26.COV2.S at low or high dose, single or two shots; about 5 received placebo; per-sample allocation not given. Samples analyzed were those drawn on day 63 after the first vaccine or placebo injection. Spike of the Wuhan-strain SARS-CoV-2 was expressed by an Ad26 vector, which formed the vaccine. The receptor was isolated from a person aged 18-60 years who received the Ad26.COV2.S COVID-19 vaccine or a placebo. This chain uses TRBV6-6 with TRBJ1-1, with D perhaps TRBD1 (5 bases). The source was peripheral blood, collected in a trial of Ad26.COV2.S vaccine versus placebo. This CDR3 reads CASSQQVNTEAFF. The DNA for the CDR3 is TGTGCCAGCAGCCAACAGGTGAACACTGAAGCTTTCTTT.